The next 11 T cell receptor beta chains were all read from a single sample in a study of T cell repertoires in cytomegalovirus infection. TCRdb reprocessed the reads via MiXCR and lists one record per CDR3 protein. The profile shows 250,000 or so distinct CDR3 sequences, around 9% of them singletons. Source material: PBMCs. The receptors here all came from a human donor in good health (CMV status not recorded). Some clones in this sample may be carry-over from other donors' samples.

The V call is TRBV2, the J call TRBJ1-4, with D maybe TRBD1 (5 bases). CDR1 and CDR2 (germline): SNHLY, FYNNEI. Trimming took off 6 bases at V and 0 bases at J, with 14 bases between the two ends. This CDR3 has 16 amino acids. CDR3 bases: TGTGCCAGCAGCCCTACCTTGACAGCAACTAATGAAAAACTGTTTTTT. Residues: CASSPTLTATNEKLFF.

This clonotype occurred many times. The V gene is TRBV7-2, the J gene TRBJ2-7, with D uncertain. Germline V gives CDR1 SGHTA, CDR2 FQGNSA. The CDR3 is 16 residues long. Trimming removed 1 base at V and 2 bases at J, with 15 bases between. CDR3 region: CASSLVGSTNAYEQYF. The CDR3 DNA reads TGTGCCAGCAGCTTAGTGGGGTCAACCAACGCCTACGAGCAGTACTTC.

This chain uses TRBV7-6 with TRBJ1-2, with 9 nucleotides matching TRBD1. Germline V gene data show CDR1 as SGHVS and CDR2 as FNYEAQ. The CDR3 has 14 residues. V lost 5 bases to trimming and J lost 6 bases; unmatched junction nucleotides: 7. DNA of the CDR3: TGTGCCAGCAGCCTGGGGACAGGGTCGGATGGCTACACCTTC. Amino acid sequence: CASSLGTGSDGYTF.

This clonotype is medium-sized. This chain joins TRBV7-2 and TRBJ2-1; no definite D call. The CDR3 consists of 15 residues. Trimming shortened V by 2 bases and J by 0 bases, and 8 bases separated the two germline ends. Germline loops: CDR1 SGHTA, CDR2 FQGNSA. The CDR3 nucleotides are TGTGCCAGCAGCTTACAAGGCATCTCCTACAATGAGCAGTTCTTC. Translation: CASSLQGISYNEQFF.

Note on this clonotype: A much larger clonotype is one base distant, so this may be a read error. V is TRBV4-2 and J is TRBJ2-2; maybe TRBD2 (5 bases). This CDR3 region has 14 residues. The V gene's germline CDR1 is LGHNA and CDR2 YNFKEQ. Here the CDR3 DNA reads TGTGCCAGCAGCCAAGTGGCCAACACCGGGGAGCTGCTTTTT. This codes for CASSQVANTGELLF.

This clonotype appeared many times. The chain joins TRBV7-9 to TRBJ2-7, with 7 bases aligning to TRBD2. The length of the CDR3 is 15 residues. V lost 4 bases, J lost 2 bases, and 8 bases stayed unmatched. The germline gives CDR1 SEHNR, CDR2 FQNEAQ (reference sequence). The CDR3 bases are TGTGCCAGCAGCTCCCGAAGCGGGACGACCTACGAGCAGTACTTC. This sequence encodes CASSSRSGTTYEQYF.

This clonotype was detected ten times or more. The chain has TRBV12-3 or TRBV12-4 and TRBJ2-2; either TRBD1 or TRBD2 may supply D (5 bases each). V was cut by 5 bases and J by 5 bases, with 18 bases left in between. The CDR3 runs 16 residues. CDR3 DNA sequence: TGTGCCAGCAGTAGGGCCCACGGGACCAGGACCGGGGAGCTGTTTTTT. It codes for CASSRAHGTRTGELFF.

This clonotype appeared many times. The chain links TRBV11-2 to TRBJ2-2, with 7 bases lining up with TRBD1. CDR1 SGHAT and CDR2 FQNNGV come from the germline V gene. V lost 5 bases, J lost 6 bases, and 6 bases stayed unmatched. This CDR3 has 14 amino acids. CDR3 residues: CASSRGTAPGELFF. CDR3 bases: TGTGCCAGCAGCAGAGGGACAGCCCCCGGGGAGCTGTTTTTT.

This clonotype has ten or more counts. This chain connects TRBV7-2 to TRBJ1-3; no firm D call. Trimming stripped 1 base from V and 5 bases from J, with 9 bases between. The CDR3 is 14 residues long. The germline CDR1 and CDR2 sequences are SGHTA and FQGNSA. CDR3 sequence: CASSLDGERNTIYF. Here the CDR3 DNA reads TGTGCCAGCAGCTTAGATGGGGAGAGAAACACCATATATTTT.

About this clonotype itself: This may be a read error, as it is one base from a much larger clone. V and J are TRBV25-1 and TRBJ2-7, with unresolved D. Trimming removed 3 bases from V and 3 bases from J, with 3 bases in between. CDR3 length: 11 amino acids. CDR1 and CDR2 (germline): MGHDK, SYGVNS. The CDR3 coding sequence is TGTGCCAGCAGTGACAACTACGAGCAGTACTTC. This sequence encodes CASSDNYEQYF.

In its sample, this clonotype was seen many times. The J gene is TRBJ2-7, the V gene TRBV12-3 or TRBV12-4; the D gene is possibly TRBD2 (6 bases). This CDR3 is 15 amino acids long. V was cut by 6 bases and J by 6 bases, with 21 bases left in between. The CDR3 region is CASSAGTVNIGEQYF. The CDR3 DNA is TGTGCCAGCAGCGCCGGGACTGTAAATATCGGCGAGCAGTACTTC.